This TCR beta chain was identified during a study of PD-1 blockade in classical Hodgkin lymphoma. The CDR3 is made up of 14 amino acids. The germline V and J ends were trimmed by 5 bases and 0 bases, with 9 bases remaining between them. In germline, CDR1 is SGDLS, CDR2 YYNGEE. Brentuximab vedotin exposure varied among the patients, all of whom had relapsed after autologous stem cell transplantation. Profiled with immunoSEQ multiplex PCR; TCRdb holds only in-frame clones, not every one. The profile covers under 75,000 clones, with 70% to 90% appearing a single time and about 5.6% taken by the ten largest.

The chain uses TRBV9 and TRBJ1-3; perhaps TRBD1 as D (5 bases). This clonotype originated in a human donor with classical Hodgkin lymphoma. Sequencing was performed on peripheral blood mononuclear cells (PBMCs), taken before the second cycle of nivolumab. The CDR3 coding sequence is TGTGCCAGCAGTGACAGCCCCTCTGGAAACACCATATATTTT. Protein product: CASSDSPSGNTIYF.